This T cell receptor beta chain was identified during a study of cytomegalovirus exposure and HLA in healthy donors. Study at large: It was reported in a later analysis that the same platform had been used for the 120 or so validation repertoires as for the 666 first-cohort repertoires.

Method: immunoSEQ multiplex PCR; TCRdb's copy keeps in-frame clones and lacks some. The sample has 130,000 to 150,000 clones, 80% to 90% seen once. As to this clone: The antigen remains undetermined.

The germline V gene encodes CDR1 SGHTA and CDR2 FQGNSA. The CDR3 contains 14 residues. Trimming took off 8 bases at V and 4 bases at J, with 17 bases between the two ends. General study points: In vitro, a few CMV-associated chains proved specific for CMV antigens. Cytomegalovirus status, reportedly, was diagnosed with high specificity and sensitivity by the classifier.

This receptor was identified in a man aged 18 to 29 in good health and CMV-seropositive. The V call is TRBV7-2, the J call TRBJ1-2; a weak D match, TRBD1 (6 bases). The specimen was PBMCs. The CDR3 here is CASRPTGVIYGYTF. In nucleotides, the CDR3 is TGTGCCAGCCGGCCGACAGGAGTCATCTATGGCTACACCTTC.